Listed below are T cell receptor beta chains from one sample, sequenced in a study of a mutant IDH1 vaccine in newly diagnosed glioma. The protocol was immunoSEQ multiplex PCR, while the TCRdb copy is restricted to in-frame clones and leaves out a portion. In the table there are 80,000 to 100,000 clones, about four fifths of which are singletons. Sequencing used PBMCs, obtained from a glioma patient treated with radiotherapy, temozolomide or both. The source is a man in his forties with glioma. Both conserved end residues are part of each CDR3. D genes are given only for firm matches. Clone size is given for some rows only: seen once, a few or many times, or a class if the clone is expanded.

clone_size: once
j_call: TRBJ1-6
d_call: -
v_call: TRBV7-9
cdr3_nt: TGTGCCAGCAGCTCCCAGATTAATTCACCCCTCCACTTT
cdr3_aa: CASSSQINSPLHF

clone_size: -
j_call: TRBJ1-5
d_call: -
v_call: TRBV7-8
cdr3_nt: TGTGCCAGCAAAAAGGGGGGCAATCAGCCCCAGCATTTT
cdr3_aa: CASKKGGNQPQHF

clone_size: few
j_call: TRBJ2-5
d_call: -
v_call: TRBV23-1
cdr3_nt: TGCGCCAGCAGTCAATCGAACGCCCGAGGGACCCAGTACTTC
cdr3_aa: CASSQSNARGTQYF

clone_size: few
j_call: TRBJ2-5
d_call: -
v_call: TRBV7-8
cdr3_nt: TGTGCCAGCAGCGGGGATAGAATGGAGACCCAGTACTTC
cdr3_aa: CASSGDRMETQYF

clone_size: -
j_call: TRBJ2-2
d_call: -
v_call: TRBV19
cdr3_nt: TGTGCCAGTAGTCCGGGACTGCACACCGGGGAGCTGTTTTTT
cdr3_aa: CASSPGLHTGELFF

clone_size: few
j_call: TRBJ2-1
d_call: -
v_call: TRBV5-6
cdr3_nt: TGTGCCAGCAGCCCCAGATTCAATGAGCAGTTCTTC
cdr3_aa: CASSPRFNEQFF

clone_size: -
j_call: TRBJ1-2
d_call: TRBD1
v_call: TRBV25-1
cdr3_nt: TGTGCCAGCAGTGAAATACAGGGGGCGCGTTTTATCTACACCTTC
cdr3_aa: CASSEIQGARFIYTF

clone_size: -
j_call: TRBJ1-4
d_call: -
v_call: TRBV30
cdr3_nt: TGTTATCATCTCGCAACTAATGAAAAACTGTTTTTT
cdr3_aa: CYHLATNEKLFF

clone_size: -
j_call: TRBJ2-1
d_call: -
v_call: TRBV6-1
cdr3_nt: TGTGCCACACGGGCAGGGGTCGGCGAGCAGTTCTTC
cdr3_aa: CATRAGVGEQFF

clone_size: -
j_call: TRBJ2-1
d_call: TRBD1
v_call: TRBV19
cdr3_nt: TGTGCCAGTAGTATAGTGACAGGGGGATCGTACAATGAGCAGTTCTTC
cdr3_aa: CASSIVTGGSYNEQFF

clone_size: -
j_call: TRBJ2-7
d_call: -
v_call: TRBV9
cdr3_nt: TGTGCCAGCAGCAAACAGGGCAGCTACGAGCAGTACTTC
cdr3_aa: CASSKQGSYEQYF

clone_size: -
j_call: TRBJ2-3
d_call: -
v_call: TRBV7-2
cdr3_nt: TGTGCCAGCAGCCTAGGGGGACCCGATACGCAGTATTTT
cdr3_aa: CASSLGGPDTQYF

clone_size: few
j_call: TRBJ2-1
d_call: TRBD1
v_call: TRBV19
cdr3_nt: TGTGCCAGCGGACAGGGGCGGAATGAGCAGTTCTTC
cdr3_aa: CASGQGRNEQFF

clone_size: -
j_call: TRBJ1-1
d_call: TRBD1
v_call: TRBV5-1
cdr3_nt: TGCGCCAGCAGCTTGTCCCGAGCAGGGGGCACTGAAGCTTTCTTT
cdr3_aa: CASSLSRAGGTEAFF

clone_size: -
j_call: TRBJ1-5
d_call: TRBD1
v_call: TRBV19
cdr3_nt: TGTGCCAGTAGTAGGACAGGGGCGGGCAATCAGCCCCAGCATTTT
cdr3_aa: CASSRTGAGNQPQHF

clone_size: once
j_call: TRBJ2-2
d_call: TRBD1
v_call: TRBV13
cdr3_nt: TGTGCCAGCAGCGGAGGGACAGGAGGCACCGGGGAGCTGTTTTTT
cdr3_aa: CASSGGTGGTGELFF

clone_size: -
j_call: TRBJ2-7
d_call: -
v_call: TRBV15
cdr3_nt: TGTGCCACCAGCTCAGACTGGTACGAGCAGTACTTC
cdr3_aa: CATSSDWYEQYF

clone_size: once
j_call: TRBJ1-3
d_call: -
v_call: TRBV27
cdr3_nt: TGTGCCAGCAGTAAAGGCAGGTCAGGAAACACCATATATTTT
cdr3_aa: CASSKGRSGNTIYF

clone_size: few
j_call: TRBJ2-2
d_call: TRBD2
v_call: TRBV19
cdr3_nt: TGTGCCAGTAGTATAGAAGGGACTAACCTCAACACCGGGGAGCTGTTTTTT
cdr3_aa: CASSIEGTNLNTGELFF

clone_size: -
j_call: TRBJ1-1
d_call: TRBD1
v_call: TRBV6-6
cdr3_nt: TGTGCCAGCAGTTGGACAGGGGTAAACACTGAAGCTTTCTTT
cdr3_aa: CASSWTGVNTEAFF

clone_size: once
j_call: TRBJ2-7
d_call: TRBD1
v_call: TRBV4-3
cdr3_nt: TGCGCCAGCAGCCAAGCAAACAGGGGGAGACCCTACGAGCAGTACTTC
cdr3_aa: CASSQANRGRPYEQYF

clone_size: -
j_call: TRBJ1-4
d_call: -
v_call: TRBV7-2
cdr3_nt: TGTGCCAGCAGCTTAAGGAGCCCGTCAACTAATGAAAAACTGTTTTTT
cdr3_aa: CASSLRSPSTNEKLFF

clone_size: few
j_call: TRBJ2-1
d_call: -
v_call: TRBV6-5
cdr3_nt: TGTGCCAGCAGTTACAACAGTGAGCAGTTCTTC
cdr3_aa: CASSYNSEQFF

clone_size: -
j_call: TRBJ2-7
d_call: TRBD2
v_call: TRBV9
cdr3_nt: TGTGCCAGCAGCGTAGGGGCTAGCGGGATAGGAGAGCAGTACTTC
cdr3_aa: CASSVGASGIGEQYF

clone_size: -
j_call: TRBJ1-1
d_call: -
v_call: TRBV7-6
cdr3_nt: TGTGCCAGCAGCTTAGTTTCAAGCAGTCCCACTGAAGCTTTCTTT
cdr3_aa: CASSLVSSSPTEAFF

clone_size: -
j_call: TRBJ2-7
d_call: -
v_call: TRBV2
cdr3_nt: TGTGCCAGCAGCCGCCTTGACGAGCAGTACTTC
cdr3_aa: CASSRLDEQYF

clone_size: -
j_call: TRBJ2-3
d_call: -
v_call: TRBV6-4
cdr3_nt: TGTGCCAGCAGTGACGACGCAGATACGCAGTATTTT
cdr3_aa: CASSDDADTQYF

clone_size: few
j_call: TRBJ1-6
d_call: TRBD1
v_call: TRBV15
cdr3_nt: TGTGCCACCAGCAGAATCCGGGACAGGGCTTCACCCCTCCACTTT
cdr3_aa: CATSRIRDRASPLHF

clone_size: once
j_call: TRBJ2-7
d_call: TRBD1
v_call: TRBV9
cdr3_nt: TGTGCCAGCAGCGTAACCTTAGACAGGGACTACGAGCAGTACTTC
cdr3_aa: CASSVTLDRDYEQYF

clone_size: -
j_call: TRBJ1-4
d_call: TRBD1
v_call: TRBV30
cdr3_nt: TGTGCCTGGAGTGTATACGGACAGGGAGGTGAAAAACTGTTTTTT
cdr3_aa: CAWSVYGQGGEKLFF

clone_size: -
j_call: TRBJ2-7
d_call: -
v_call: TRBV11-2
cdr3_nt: TGTGCCAGCAGCTTAGTGGGGGGACCTTACGAGCAGTACTTC
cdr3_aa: CASSLVGGPYEQYF

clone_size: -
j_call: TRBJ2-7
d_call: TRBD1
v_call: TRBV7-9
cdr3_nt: TGTGCCAGCAGCTTTCCGGGACAGGGATTCGCCGAGCAGTACTTC
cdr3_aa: CASSFPGQGFAEQYF

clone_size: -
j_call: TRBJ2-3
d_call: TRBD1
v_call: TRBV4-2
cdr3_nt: TGTGCCAGCAGCGAAACCCAGGGGGCGGGAGATACGCAGTATTTT
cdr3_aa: CASSETQGAGDTQYF

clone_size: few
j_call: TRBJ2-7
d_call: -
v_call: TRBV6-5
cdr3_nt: TGTGCCAGCAGTCGGGGGACCTACGAGCAGTACTTC
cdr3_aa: CASSRGTYEQYF

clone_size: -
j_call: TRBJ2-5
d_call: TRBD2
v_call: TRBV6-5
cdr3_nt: TGTGCCAGCAGTTACGTTGCGGGGGGCCAAGAGACCCAGTACTTC
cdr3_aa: CASSYVAGGQETQYF

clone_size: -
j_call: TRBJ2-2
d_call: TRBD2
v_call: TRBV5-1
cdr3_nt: TGCGCCAGCAGCTTGGTAGCGGGGAGCGCCGGGGAGCTGTTTTTT
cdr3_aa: CASSLVAGSAGELFF

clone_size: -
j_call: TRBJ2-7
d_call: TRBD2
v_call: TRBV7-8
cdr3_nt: TGTGCCAGCAGCTTATTTGGACTAGCAACCTACGAGCAGTACTTC
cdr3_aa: CASSLFGLATYEQYF

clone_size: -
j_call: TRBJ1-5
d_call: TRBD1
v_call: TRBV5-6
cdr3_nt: TGTGCCAGCAGCTTCGGACAGGATGATCAGCCCCAGCATTTT
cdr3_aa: CASSFGQDDQPQHF

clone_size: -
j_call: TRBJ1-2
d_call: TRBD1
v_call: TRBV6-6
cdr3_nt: TGTGCCACCGAACAGGGGAGAGGTGGCTACACCTTC
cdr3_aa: CATEQGRGGYTF

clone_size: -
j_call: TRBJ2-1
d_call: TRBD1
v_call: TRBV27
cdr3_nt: TGTGCCAGCAGTTTCGTGGCAGGGGGCTATGAGCAGTTCTTC
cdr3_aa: CASSFVAGGYEQFF

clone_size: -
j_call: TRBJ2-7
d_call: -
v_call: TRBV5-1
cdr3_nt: TGCGCCAGCAGCCGAATGCCCCTCGTCAGGAGTGGGAACTACGAGCAGTACTTC
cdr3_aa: CASSRMPLVRSGNYEQYF

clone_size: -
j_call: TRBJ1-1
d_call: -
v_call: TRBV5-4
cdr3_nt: TGTGCCAGCAGCTTGGTCACGGGAACTGAAGCTTTCTTT
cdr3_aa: CASSLVTGTEAFF

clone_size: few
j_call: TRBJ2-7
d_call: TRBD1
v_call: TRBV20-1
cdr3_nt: TGCAGTGCCACAGGGGGAACGGGGCAGTACTTC
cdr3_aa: CSATGGTGQYF

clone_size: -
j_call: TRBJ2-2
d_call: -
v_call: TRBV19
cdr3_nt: TGTGCCACCGCGGGACAGACGAACACCGGGGAGCTGTTTTTT
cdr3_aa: CATAGQTNTGELFF

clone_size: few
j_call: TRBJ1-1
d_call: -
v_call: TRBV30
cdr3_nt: TGTGCCTGGACCCTGGTGGCTTCGAAGCTTTTCTTT
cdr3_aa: CAWTLVASKLFF

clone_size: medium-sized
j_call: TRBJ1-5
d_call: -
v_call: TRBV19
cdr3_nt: TGTGCCAGTAGTGTTACAGAATATCAGCCCCAGCATTTT
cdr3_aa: CASSVTEYQPQHF

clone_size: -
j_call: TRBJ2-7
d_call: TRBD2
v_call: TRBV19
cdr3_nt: TGTGCCAGTAGTCCCTGGACTAGCGGGAGTTACGAGCAGTACTTC
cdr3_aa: CASSPWTSGSYEQYF

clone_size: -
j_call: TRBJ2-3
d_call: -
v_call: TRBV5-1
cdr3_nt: TGCGCCAGCAGCGCGGGACAGCGCGAGGGTACGCAGTATTTT
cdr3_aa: CASSAGQREGTQYF

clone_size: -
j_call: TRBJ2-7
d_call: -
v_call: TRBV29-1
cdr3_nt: TGCAGCGTAGGCCGAATCGGAAAAACCTACGAGCAGTACTTC
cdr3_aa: CSVGRIGKTYEQYF